This TCR beta chain was recovered during a study of human T cells and chemical hapten exposure. Unique molecular identifiers were attached to individual cDNA molecules during library preparation. TCRdb re-analysed the RACE reads in MiXCR, keeping a single row per CDR3 protein. The sample has 250,000 to 300,000 distinct CDR3 sequences; just under 8% are singletons. The ends were cut back, 1 base at V and 6 bases at J, with 16 bases in the middle. The CDR3 extends over 16 amino acids. In germline, CDR1 is LGHDT, CDR2 YNNKEL (reference sequence). The time point: pre-sensitization, week 0. The sample's treatment: therapeutic diphenylcyclopropenone sensitization with weekly scalp DPC.

The sequences come from whole blood, collected in connection with sensitization to the hapten diphenylcyclopropenone (DPC). The chain joins TRBV3-1 to TRBJ2-4; maybe TRBD1 (6 bases). The clonotype originates from a man in his late teens or twenties with alopecia areata. Some clones in this sample may be carry-over from other donors' samples. The CDR3 spells CASSQGMGARRNIQYF. The CDR3 nucleotides are TGTGCCAGCAGCCAAGGAATGGGGGCCAGAAGAAACATTCAGTACTTC.